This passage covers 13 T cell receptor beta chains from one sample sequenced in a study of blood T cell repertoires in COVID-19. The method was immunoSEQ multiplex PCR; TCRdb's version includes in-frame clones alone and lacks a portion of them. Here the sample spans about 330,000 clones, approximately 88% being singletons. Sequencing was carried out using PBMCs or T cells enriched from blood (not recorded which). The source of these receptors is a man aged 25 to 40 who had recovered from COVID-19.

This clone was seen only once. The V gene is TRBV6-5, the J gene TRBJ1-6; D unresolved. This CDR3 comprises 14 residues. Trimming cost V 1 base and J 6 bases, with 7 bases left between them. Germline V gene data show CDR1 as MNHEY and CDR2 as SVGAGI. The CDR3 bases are TGTGCCAGCAGTTACTTCGGAGGTAATTCACCCCTCCACTTT. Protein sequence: CASSYFGGNSPLHF.

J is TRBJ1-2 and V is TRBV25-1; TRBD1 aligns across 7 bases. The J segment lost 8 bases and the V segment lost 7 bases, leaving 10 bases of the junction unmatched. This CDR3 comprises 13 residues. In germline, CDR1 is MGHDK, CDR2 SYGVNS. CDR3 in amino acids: CASNDRAYGGYTF. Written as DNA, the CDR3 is TGTGCCAGCAACGACAGGGCCTATGGAGGCTACACCTTC.

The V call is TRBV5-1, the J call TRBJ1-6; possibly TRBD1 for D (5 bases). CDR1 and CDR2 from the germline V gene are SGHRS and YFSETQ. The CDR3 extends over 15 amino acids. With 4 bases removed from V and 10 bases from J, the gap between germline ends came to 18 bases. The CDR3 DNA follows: TGCGCCAGCAGCCCCCGCACGGCAGGGTTGTCACCCCTCCACTTT. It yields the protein CASSPRTAGLSPLHF.

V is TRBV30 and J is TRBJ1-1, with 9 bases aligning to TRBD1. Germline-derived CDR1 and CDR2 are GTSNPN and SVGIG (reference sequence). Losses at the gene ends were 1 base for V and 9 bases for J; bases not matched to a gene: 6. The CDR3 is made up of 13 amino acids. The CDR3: CAWSALTGGKAFF. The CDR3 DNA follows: TGTGCCTGGAGTGCCCTGACAGGGGGGAAAGCTTTCTTT.

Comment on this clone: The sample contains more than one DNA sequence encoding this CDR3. CDR3 nucleotide sequence: TGTGCCAGCAGTTCCGGGGGGGCCTCCTACAATGAGCAGTTCTTC. Translated, it gives CASSSGGASYNEQFF. The chain is built from TRBV28 and TRBJ2-1; 8 positions agree with TRBD2. The V segment lost 4 bases and the J segment 0 bases; nucleotides outside the gene matches: 2. The CDR3 runs to 15 residues. Germline values: CDR1 MDHEN, CDR2 SYDVKM.

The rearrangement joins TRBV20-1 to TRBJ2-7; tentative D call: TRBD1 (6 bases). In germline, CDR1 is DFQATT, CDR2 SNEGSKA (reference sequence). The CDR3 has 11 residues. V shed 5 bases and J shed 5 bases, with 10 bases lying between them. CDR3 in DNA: TGCAGTGCTCCCCAGGGGAACGAGCAGTACTTC. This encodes CSAPQGNEQYF.

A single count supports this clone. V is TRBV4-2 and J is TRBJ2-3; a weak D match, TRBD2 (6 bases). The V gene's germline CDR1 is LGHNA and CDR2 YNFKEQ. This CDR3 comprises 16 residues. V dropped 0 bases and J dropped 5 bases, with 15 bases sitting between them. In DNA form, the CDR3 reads TGTGCCAGCAGCCAAGAGCAAGGAGGGTTTAGAGATACGCAGTATTTT. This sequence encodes CASSQEQGGFRDTQYF.

CDR3 in amino acids: CASSLEPRNTEAFF. As DNA, the CDR3 is TGCGCCAGCAGCTTGGAACCGCGGAACACTGAAGCTTTCTTT. This chain uses TRBV5-1 with TRBJ1-1, with unresolved D. V lost 0 bases and J lost 1, with 7 bases in between. The CDR3 covers 14 residues. Germline V gene sequence: CDR1 SGHRS, CDR2 YFSETQ.

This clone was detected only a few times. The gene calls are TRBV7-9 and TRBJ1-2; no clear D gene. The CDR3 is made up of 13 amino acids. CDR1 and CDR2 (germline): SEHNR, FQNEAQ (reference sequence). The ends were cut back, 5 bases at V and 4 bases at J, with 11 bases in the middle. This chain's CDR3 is CASSATVGYGYTF. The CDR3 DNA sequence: TGTGCCAGCAGCGCCACAGTAGGCTATGGCTACACCTTC. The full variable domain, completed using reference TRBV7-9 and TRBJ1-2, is DTGVSQNPRHKITKRGQNVTFRCDPISEHNRLYWYRQTLGQGPEFLTYFQNEAQLEKSRLLSDRFSAERPKGSFSTLEIQRTEQGDSAMYLCASSATVGYGYTFGSGTRLTVV.

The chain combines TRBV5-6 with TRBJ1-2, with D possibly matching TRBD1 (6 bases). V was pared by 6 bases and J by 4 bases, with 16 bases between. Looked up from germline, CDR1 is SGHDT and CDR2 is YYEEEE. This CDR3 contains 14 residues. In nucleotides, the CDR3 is TGTGCCAGCACCACAGGGAAATGGGGCTATGGCTACACCTTC. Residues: CASTTGKWGYGYTF.

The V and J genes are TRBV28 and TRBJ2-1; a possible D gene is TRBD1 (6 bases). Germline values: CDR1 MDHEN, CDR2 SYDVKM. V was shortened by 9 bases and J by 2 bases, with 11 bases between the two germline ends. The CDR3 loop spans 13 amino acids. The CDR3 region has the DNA TGTGCCAGTGGGACACTTCCCTACAATGAGCAGTTCTTC. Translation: CASGTLPYNEQFF.

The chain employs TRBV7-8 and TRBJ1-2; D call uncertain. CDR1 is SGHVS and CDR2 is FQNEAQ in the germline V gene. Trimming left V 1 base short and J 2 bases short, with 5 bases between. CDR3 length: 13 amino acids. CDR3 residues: CASSLGQNYGYTF. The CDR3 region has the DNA TGTGCCAGCAGCTTAGGGCAGAACTATGGCTACACCTTC.

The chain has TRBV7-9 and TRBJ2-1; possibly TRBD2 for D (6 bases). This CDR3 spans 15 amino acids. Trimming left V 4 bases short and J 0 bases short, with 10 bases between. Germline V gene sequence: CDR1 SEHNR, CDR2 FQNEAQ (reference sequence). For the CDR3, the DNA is TGTGCCAGCAGCTCCCGGGGGATCTCCTACAATGAGCAGTTCTTC. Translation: CASSSRGISYNEQFF.